One and the same sample provided the 11 T cell receptor beta chains below, sequenced in a study of control samples from healthy donors and cancer patients. The protocol was immunoSEQ multiplex PCR, while the TCRdb copy is restricted to in-frame clones and leaves out a portion. The sample shows 150,000 to 160,000 clones, approximately 93% of them seen only once. The sequenced sample was blood. These receptors originate from a man aged 45-60 years in good health.

This chain uses TRBV27 with TRBJ1-2, with D unclear. The V and J ends lost 3 bases and 4 bases respectively, with 9 bases between them. In germline, CDR1 is MNHEY, CDR2 SMNVEV (reference sequence). This CDR3 has 13 residues. The CDR3 reads CASSFKASYGYTF. For the CDR3, the DNA is TGTGCCAGCAGTTTCAAGGCCTCCTATGGCTACACCTTC.

This sequence joins TRBV6-6 and TRBJ2-5, with 9 bases fitting TRBD2. The ends lost 6 bases at V and 6 bases at J; junction bases unmatched: 14. From germline, CDR1 is MNHNY and CDR2 SVGAGI (reference sequence). This CDR3 contains 16 residues. CDR3 in DNA: TGTGCCAGCAGCCCCAAGGGCGGGGGGGGCAAGCAGACCCAGTACTTC. Protein: CASSPKGGGGKQTQYF.

The V and J genes are TRBV7-2 and TRBJ2-3; 9 nucleotides line up with TRBD2. The CDR3 has 15 amino acids. V was pared by 5 bases and J by 5 bases, with 8 bases of the junction left unmatched. Germline CDR1 reads SGHTA; CDR2 reads FQGNSA. This chain's CDR3 is CASSPVAGAQDTQYF. For the CDR3, the DNA is TGTGCCAGCAGCCCCGTAGCGGGAGCCCAAGATACGCAGTATTTT.

The V call is TRBV5-1, the J call TRBJ2-6, with 9 bases fitting TRBD2. The germline V gene encodes CDR1 SGHRS and CDR2 YFSETQ. CDR3 length: 18 amino acids. J lost 1 base, V lost 4 bases, and 9 bases had no gene match. The DNA for the CDR3 is TGCGCCAGCAGCCCCCAGGGTAGCGGGAGTTCTGGGGCCAACGTCCTGACTTTC. Its translation is CASSPQGSGSSGANVLTF.

V and J are TRBV24-1 and TRBJ2-2; tentative D call: TRBD1 (6 bases). V gave up 7 bases and J gave up 0 bases, with 11 bases separating them. The germline V gene has CDR1 KGHDR and CDR2 SFDVKD. CDR3 length: 15 amino acids. CDR3 loop: CATRTGPSNTGELFF. As DNA, the CDR3 is TGTGCCACCAGAACAGGGCCTTCGAACACCGGGGAGCTGTTTTTT.

Worth noting for this clone: A junction end diverges from the germline sequence, so it may reflect a read error. V is TRBV7-9 and J is TRBJ1-2; TRBD1 agrees at 8 bases. Germline-derived CDR1 and CDR2 are SEHNR and FQNEAQ (reference sequence). The CDR3 extends over 15 amino acids. The DNA for the CDR3 is TGTGCCAGCAGCTTTGGACAGGGACCCGGGCATGGATACACCTTC. It is translated as CASSFGQGPGHGYTF.

The chain uses TRBV28 and TRBJ1-2; perhaps TRBD1 as D (5 bases). CDR1 and CDR2 (germline): MDHEN, SYDVKM. This CDR3 has 15 residues. V lost 3 bases and J 7 bases, leaving 18 bases between the germline ends. The DNA for the CDR3 is TGTGCCAGCAGTTTGTTTTCGGGGCTAGGTGGTGGCTACACCTTC. Amino acid sequence: CASSLFSGLGGGYTF.

The chain has TRBV19 and TRBJ1-1; a possible D gene is TRBD1 (6 bases). Germline V gene data show CDR1 as LNHDA and CDR2 as SQIVND (reference sequence). Trimming removed 3 bases at V and 6 bases at J, with 14 bases between. CDR3 length: 14 residues. The CDR3, as DNA: TGTGCCAGTAGTATTTCAGGGGTACCTCCTGAAGCTTTCTTT. It yields the protein CASSISGVPPEAFF.

This clone has a handful of counts. The CDR3 protein is CASSYAGGGSNQPQHF. The CDR3 nucleotides are TGTGCCAGCAGTTATGCCGGGGGGGGTAGCAATCAGCCCCAGCATTTT. The rearrangement joins TRBV28 to TRBJ1-5; D is perhaps TRBD1 (5 bases). Trimming removed 4 bases from V and 0 bases from J, with 13 bases in between. The germline CDR1 and CDR2 sequences are MDHEN and SYDVKM. The CDR3 extends over 16 amino acids.

This chain links TRBV25-1 with TRBJ2-1, with 10 bases matching TRBD2. The germline gives CDR1 MGHDK, CDR2 SYGVNS. The length of the CDR3 is 15 residues. V lost 1 base, J lost 9 bases, and 6 bases stayed unmatched. The DNA of the CDR3 is TGTGCCAGCAGTGAATTAAGCGGGAGGGCAGTTGAGCAGTTCTTC. Residues: CASSELSGRAVEQFF.

The chain recombines TRBV10-3 with TRBJ1-1; 10 nucleotides align to TRBD1. This CDR3 comprises 16 residues. V was clipped by 10 bases and J by 5 bases; unmatched bases: 16. CDR1 is ENHRY, CDR2 SYGVKD, per germline. CDR3 nucleotide sequence: TGTGCCACCTCCCCCCGACAGGGGGCCCCAGGGACTGAAGCTTTCTTT. The encoded protein is CATSPRQGAPGTEAFF.